The rows below give T cell receptor beta chains drawn from one sample of a study of CDR3 diversity in severe acne. MiXCR, applied by TCRdb to the PCR reads, yields one record per CDR3 protein. The data show fewer than 100,000 distinct CDR3 sequences, 45% to 60% seen once. The sequencing input was blood. These receptors came from a male donor in good health, without acne. CDR3s include the opening cysteine and the closing phenylalanine or tryptophan. A D gene is named only where the DNA matches it firmly. Clone size is given for some rows only: seen once, a few or many times, or a class if the clone is expanded.

D gene | J gene | clone size | V gene | CDR3 protein | CDR3 DNA
TRBD1 | TRBJ1-6 | few | TRBV7-9 | CASSSFTGTGGSPLHF | TGTGCCAGCAGCTCCTTTACCGGGACAGGGGGTTCACCCCTCCACTTT
- | TRBJ1-5 | - | TRBV2 | CASRGQGSFQPQHF | TGTGCCAGCAGGGGGCAGGGAAGTTTCCAGCCCCAGCATTTT
TRBD1 | TRBJ2-6 | - | TRBV6-1 | CASRFIAGTVNPGANVLTF | TGTGCCAGCAGATTCATTGCTGGGACAGTCAACCCTGGGGCCAACGTCCTGACTTTC
TRBD1 | TRBJ2-1 | few | TRBV7-8 | CASSLRTGTYNEQFF | TGTGCCAGCAGCTTAAGGACAGGGACCTACAATGAGCAGTTCTTC
- | TRBJ2-2 | - | TRBV5-1 | CASSLGVPNTGELFF | TGCGCCAGCAGCTTGGGAGTCCCGAACACCGGGGAGCTGTTTTTT
TRBD1 | TRBJ1-4 | many | TRBV9 | CASSVTDRHNEKLFF | TGTGCCAGCAGCGTGACGGACAGGCATAATGAAAAACTGTTTTTT
TRBD2 | TRBJ2-7 | medium-sized | TRBV20-1 | CSARDQSGKSSYEQYF | TGCAGTGCTAGAGATCAAAGCGGGAAAAGCTCCTACGAGCAGTACTTC
- | TRBJ2-1 | many | TRBV6-6 | CASSKSRGNEQFF | TGTGCCAGCAGTAAATCTAGAGGCAATGAGCAGTTCTTC
TRBD2 | TRBJ2-7 | many | TRBV7-2 | CAGSLAGGTREQYF | TGTGCCGGCAGCTTAGCGGGAGGTACCCGCGAGCAGTACTTC
- | TRBJ1-2 | - | TRBV24-1 | CATIVDRDSYTF | TGTGCCACCATCGTGGACAGAGATAGCTACACCTTC
- | TRBJ1-2 | many | TRBV5-1 | CASSLDGDTGYTF | TGCGCCAGCAGCTTGGATGGTGATACTGGCTACACCTTC
TRBD2 | TRBJ2-7 | - | TRBV7-6 | CASSPWVSGGTTYEQYF | TGTGCCAGCAGCCCCTGGGTTAGCGGGGGGACTACCTACGAGCAGTACTTC
TRBD1 | TRBJ2-1 | many | TRBV6-5 | CATYRDRGYNEQFF | TGTGCCACCTACAGGGACAGGGGGTACAATGAGCAGTTCTTC
TRBD2 | TRBJ2-7 | - | TRBV29-1 | CSARDPSGSREQYF | TGCAGTGCTAGAGATCCTAGCGGGAGTCGCGAGCAGTACTTC
- | TRBJ1-2 | - | TRBV5-8 | CARSLWTDYGYTF | TGTGCCAGAAGCCTATGGACCGACTATGGCTACACCTTC
TRBD2 | TRBJ2-7 | - | TRBV5-6 | CASSDPTEREGPYEQYF | TGTGCCAGCAGCGACCCCACTGAGCGGGAGGGCCCCTACGAGCAGTACTTC
TRBD1 | TRBJ1-1 | many | TRBV29-1 | CSVSRDSGTQAFF | TGCAGCGTTTCCCGGGACAGCGGAACTCAAGCTTTCTTT
TRBD2 | TRBJ2-3 | few | TRBV13 | CASSFGLAEGRDTQYF | TGTGCCAGCAGTTTTGGACTAGCGGAGGGGCGTGATACGCAGTATTTT
- | TRBJ2-5 | - | TRBV7-3 | CASSHLQDKETQYF | TGTGCCAGCAGCCATTTACAGGATAAAGAGACCCAGTACTTC
TRBD2 | TRBJ2-1 | many | TRBV11-2 | CASSLDLTSGGGGSWYNEQFF | TGTGCCAGCAGCTTAGATCTAACTAGCGGAGGTGGAGGGAGTTGGTACAATGAGCAGTTCTTC
TRBD2 | TRBJ2-7 | - | TRBV5-1 | CASSLGTSGNYEQYF | TGCGCCAGCAGCTTGGGGACTAGCGGGAACTACGAGCAGTACTTC
- | TRBJ1-6 | - | TRBV20-1 | CSAPAGRFTGSKISPLHF | TGCAGTGCTCCCGCTGGACGATTTACGGGTTCGAAAATTTCACCCCTCCACTTT
TRBD2 | TRBJ2-3 | - | TRBV7-3 | CASSLSGGANTQYF | TGTGCCAGCAGCCTTAGCGGGGGGGCGAATACGCAGTATTTT
- | TRBJ2-3 | few | TRBV2 | CASERVDEQYF | TGTGCCAGCGAGCGGGTGGATGAGCAGTATTTT
- | TRBJ2-7 | many | TRBV16 | CASSPGLREQYF | TGTGCCAGCAGCCCAGGGCTGCGGGAGCAGTACTTC
- | TRBJ2-3 | many | TRBV5-8 | CASSLERTSTDTQYF | TGTGCCAGCAGCTTGGAACGGACTAGCACAGATACGCAGTATTTT